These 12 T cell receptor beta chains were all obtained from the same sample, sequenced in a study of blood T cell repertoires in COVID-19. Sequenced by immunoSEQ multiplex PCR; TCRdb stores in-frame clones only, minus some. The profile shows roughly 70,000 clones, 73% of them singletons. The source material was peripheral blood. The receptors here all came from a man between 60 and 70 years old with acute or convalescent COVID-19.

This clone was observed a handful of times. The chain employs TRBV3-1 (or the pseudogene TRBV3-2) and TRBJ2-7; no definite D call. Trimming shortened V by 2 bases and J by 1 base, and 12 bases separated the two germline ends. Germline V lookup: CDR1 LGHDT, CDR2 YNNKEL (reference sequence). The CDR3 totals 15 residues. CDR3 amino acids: CASSQPGRRSYEQYF. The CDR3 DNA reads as TGTGCCAGCAGCCAACCCGGCCGCAGGTCCTACGAGCAGTACTTC.

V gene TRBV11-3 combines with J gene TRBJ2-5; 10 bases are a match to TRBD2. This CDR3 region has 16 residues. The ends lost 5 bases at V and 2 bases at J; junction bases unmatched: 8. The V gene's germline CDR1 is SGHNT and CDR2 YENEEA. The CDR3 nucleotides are TGTGCCAGCAGCACGAGAACTAGCGGGGAACAAGAGACCCAGTACTTC. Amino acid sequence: CASSTRTSGEQETQYF.

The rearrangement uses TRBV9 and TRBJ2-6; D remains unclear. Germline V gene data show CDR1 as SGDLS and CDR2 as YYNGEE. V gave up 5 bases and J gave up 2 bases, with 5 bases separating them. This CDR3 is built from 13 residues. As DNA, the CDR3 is TGTGCCAGCAGTAGTGCTGGGGCCAACGTCCTGACTTTC. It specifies CASSSAGANVLTF.

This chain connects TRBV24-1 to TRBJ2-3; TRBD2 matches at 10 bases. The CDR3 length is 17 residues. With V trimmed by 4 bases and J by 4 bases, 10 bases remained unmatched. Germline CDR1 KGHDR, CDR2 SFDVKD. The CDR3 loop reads CATSDAKLAGEADTQYF. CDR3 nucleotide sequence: TGTGCCACCAGTGACGCGAAGCTAGCGGGGGAGGCAGATACGCAGTATTTT.

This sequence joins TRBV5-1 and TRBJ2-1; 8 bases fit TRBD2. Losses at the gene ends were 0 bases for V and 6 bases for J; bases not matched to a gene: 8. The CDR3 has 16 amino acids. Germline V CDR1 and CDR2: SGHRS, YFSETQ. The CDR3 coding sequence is TGCGCCAGCAGCTTGGCCGGTCGGGAGGGAAGCAATGAGCAGTTCTTC. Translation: CASSLAGREGSNEQFF.

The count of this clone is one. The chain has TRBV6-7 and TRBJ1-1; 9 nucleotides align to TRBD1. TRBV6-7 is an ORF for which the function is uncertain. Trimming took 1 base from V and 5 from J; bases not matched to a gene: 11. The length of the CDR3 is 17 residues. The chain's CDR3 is CASSYYGTGRVWTEAFF. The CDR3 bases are TGTGCCAGCAGTTACTACGGGACAGGGCGAGTATGGACTGAAGCTTTCTTT.

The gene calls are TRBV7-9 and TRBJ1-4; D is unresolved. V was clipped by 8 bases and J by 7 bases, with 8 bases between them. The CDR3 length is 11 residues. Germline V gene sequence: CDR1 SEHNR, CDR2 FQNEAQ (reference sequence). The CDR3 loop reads CASFYGEKLFF. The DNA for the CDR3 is TGTGCCAGCTTCTACGGTGAAAAACTGTTTTTT.

Here the CDR3 reads CASSLSGQSGQPQHF. The CDR3 nucleotides are TGTGCCAGCAGTTTATCCGGACAGAGTGGGCAGCCCCAGCATTTT. The V gene is TRBV28, the J gene TRBJ1-5; a possible D gene is TRBD1 (6 bases). Germline values: CDR1 MDHEN, CDR2 SYDVKM. Trimming cost V 1 base and J 7 bases, with 14 bases left between them. The CDR3 extends over 15 amino acids.

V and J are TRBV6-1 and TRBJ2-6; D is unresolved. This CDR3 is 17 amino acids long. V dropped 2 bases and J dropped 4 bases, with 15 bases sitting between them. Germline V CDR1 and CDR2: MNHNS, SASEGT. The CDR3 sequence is CASSEQAHLEGANVLTF. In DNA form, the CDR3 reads TGTGCCAGCAGTGAACAAGCCCATCTGGAGGGGGCCAACGTCCTGACTTTC.

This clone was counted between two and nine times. The CDR3 DNA reads as TGTGCCAGCTCGACGAGGGAGCAGTACTTC. This translates into CASSTREQYF. This chain joins TRBV28 and TRBJ2-7; D unresolved. The CDR3 is 10 residues long. Trimming removed 8 bases from V and 7 bases from J, with 9 bases in between. The germline CDR1 and CDR2 sequences are MDHEN and SYDVKM.

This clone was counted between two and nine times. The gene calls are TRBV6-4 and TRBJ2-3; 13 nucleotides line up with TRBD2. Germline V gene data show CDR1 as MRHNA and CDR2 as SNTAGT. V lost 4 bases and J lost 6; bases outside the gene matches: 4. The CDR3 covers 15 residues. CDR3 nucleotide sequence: TGTGCCAGCAGTGTCCAGACTAGCGGGAGGGATACGCAGTATTTT. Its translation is CASSVQTSGRDTQYF.

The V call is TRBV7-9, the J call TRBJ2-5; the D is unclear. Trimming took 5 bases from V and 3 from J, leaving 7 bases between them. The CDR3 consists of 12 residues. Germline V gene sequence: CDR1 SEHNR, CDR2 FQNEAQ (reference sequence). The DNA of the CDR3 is TGTGCCAGCAGCCCCCTCGAAGAGACCCAGTACTTC. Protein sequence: CASSPLEETQYF.